These 2 T cell receptor beta chains share one sample of origin, sequenced in a study of monozygotic twins with inflammatory bowel disease. TCRdb reprocessed the 5' RACE reads and keeps a single row for each CDR3 protein, giving no DNA. Its listing shows some 440,000 distinct CDR3 sequences. Sequencing was done on a sample of blood. The receptor set was obtained from a human donor with ulcerative colitis or Crohn's disease, or a healthy co-twin of an affected twin (not recorded which).

The chain has TRBV10-2 and TRBJ2-7; TCRdb calls TRBD1, which cannot be checked without DNA. This CDR3 has 13 amino acids. Per germline, CDR1 WSHSY and CDR2 SAAADI. The CDR3 here is CASSESGVWGQFF.

The chain joins TRBV6-1 to TRBJ2-1; TCRdb selects TRBD1, and the lack of DNA leaves this call unchecked. Germline V gives CDR1 MNHNS, CDR2 SASEGT. The CDR3 sequence is 15 residues long. CDR3 amino acids: CASRHGGQNNNEQFF.